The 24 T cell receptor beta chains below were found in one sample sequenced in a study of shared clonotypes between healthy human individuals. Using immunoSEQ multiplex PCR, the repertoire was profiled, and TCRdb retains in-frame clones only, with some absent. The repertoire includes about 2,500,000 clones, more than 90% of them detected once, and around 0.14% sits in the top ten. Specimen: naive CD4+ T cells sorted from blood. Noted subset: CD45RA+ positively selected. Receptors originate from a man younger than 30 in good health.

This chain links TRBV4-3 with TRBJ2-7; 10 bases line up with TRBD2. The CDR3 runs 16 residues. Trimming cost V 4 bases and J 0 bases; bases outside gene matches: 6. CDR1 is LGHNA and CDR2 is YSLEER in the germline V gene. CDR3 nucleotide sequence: TGCGCCAGCAGCCGAAGACTAGCGGGTAGCTCCTACGAGCAGTACTTC. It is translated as CASSRRLAGSSYEQYF.

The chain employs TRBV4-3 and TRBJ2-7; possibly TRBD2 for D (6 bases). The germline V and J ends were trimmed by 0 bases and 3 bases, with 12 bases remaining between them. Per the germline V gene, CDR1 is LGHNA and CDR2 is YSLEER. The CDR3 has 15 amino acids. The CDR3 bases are TGCGCCAGCAGCCAAGAACGGGGGAGTGACTACGAGCAGTACTTC. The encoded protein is CASSQERGSDYEQYF.

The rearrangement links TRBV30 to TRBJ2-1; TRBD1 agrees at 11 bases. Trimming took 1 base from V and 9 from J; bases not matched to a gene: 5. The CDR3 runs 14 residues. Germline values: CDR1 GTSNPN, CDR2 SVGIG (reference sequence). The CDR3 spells CAWSGGQGVLEQFF. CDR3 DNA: TGTGCCTGGAGTGGGGGACAGGGGGTACTTGAGCAGTTCTTC.

The CDR3 here is CASSSRTASTEAFF. CDR3 in DNA: TGCGCCAGCAGCTCTCGGACAGCGAGCACTGAAGCTTTCTTT. The rearrangement joins TRBV5-1 to TRBJ1-1; possible D gene TRBD1, 6 bases. V was cut by 3 bases and J by 4 bases, with 13 bases left in between. Germline CDR1 reads SGHRS; CDR2 reads YFSETQ. CDR3 size: 14 residues.

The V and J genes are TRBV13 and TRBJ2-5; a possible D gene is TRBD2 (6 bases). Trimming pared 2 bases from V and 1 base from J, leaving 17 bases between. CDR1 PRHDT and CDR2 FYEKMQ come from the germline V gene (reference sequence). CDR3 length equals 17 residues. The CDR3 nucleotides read TGTGCCAGCAGCTTATTTGAACGGGAGTCGGGCCAAGAGACCCAGTACTTC. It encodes CASSLFERESGQETQYF.

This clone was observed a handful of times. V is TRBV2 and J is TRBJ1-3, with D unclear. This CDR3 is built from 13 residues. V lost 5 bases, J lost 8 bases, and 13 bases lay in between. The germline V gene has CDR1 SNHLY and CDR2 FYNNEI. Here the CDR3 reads CASSQRERDTIYF. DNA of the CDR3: TGTGCCAGCAGTCAGAGGGAACGAGACACCATATATTTT.

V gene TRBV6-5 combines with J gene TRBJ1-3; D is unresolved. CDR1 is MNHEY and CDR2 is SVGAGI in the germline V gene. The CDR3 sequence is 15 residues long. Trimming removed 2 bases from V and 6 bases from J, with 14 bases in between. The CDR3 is CASSYAGSPENTIYF. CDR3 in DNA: TGTGCCAGCAGTTACGCAGGTTCCCCTGAAAACACCATATATTTT.

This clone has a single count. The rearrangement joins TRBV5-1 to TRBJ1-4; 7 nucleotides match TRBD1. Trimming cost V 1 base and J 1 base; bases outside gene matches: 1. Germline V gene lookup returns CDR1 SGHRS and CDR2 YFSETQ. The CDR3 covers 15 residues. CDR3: CASSLPGGTNEKLFF. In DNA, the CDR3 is TGCGCCAGCAGCTTGCCAGGGGGAACTAATGAAAAACTGTTTTTT.

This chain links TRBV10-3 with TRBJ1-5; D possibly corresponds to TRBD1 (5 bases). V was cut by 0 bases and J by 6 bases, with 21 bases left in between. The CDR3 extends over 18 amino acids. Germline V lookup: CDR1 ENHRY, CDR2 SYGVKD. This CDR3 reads CAISESGPPWQGGQPQHF. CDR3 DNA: TGTGCCATCAGTGAGTCGGGCCCCCCTTGGCAGGGCGGTCAGCCCCAGCATTTT.

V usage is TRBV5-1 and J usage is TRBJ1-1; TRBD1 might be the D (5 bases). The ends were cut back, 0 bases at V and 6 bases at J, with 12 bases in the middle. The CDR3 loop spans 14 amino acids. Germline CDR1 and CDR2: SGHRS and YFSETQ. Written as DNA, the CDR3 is TGCGCCAGCAGCTTGGAGATAGGGGTGGCTGAAGCTTTCTTT. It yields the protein CASSLEIGVAEAFF.

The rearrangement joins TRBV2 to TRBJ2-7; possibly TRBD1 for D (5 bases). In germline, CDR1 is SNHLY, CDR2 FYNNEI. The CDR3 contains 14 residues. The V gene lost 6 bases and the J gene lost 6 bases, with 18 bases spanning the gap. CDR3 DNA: TGTGCCAGCAGGGCCAACCCTCAGGGTCGCGAGCAGTACTTC. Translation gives CASRANPQGREQYF. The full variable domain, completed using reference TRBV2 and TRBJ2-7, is EPEVTQTPSHQVTQMGQEVILRCVPISNHLYFYWYRQILGQKVEFLVSFYNNEISEKSEIFDDQFSVERPDGSNFTLKIRSTKLEDSAMYFCASRANPQGREQYFGPGTRLTVT.

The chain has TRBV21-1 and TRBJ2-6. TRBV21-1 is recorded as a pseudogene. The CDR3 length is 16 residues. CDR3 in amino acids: CASSKAKGSGANVLTF. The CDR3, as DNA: TGTGCCAGCAGCAAAGCGAAGGGCTCAGGGGCCAACGTCCTGACTTTC.

CDR3 in amino acids: CAWSRDRGRDEQFF. In DNA, the CDR3 is TGTGCCTGGAGTCGGGACAGGGGCCGCGATGAGCAGTTCTTC. The J gene is TRBJ2-1, the V gene TRBV30, with 10 nucleotides matching TRBD1. The V gene end was trimmed by 2 bases and the J gene end by 8 bases; junction bases not matched to a gene: 6. The CDR3 is made up of 14 amino acids. Germline V lookup: CDR1 GTSNPN, CDR2 SVGIG (reference sequence).

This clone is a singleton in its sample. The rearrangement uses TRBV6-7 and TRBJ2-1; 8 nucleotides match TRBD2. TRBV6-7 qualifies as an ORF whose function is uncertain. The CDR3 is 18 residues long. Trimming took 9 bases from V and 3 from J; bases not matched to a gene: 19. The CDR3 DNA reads TGTGCCAGTCCCAAGGGGGTAGCGGGGAGGTCCCTCTACAATGAGCAGTTCTTC. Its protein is CASPKGVAGRSLYNEQFF.

The CDR3 DNA sequence: TGCAGCGCGGCGGGACAGGGGGCCAATGAGCAGTTCTTC. Translating gives CSAAGQGANEQFF. The chain recombines TRBV29-1 with TRBJ2-1, with 12 bases lining up with TRBD1. The V gene's germline CDR1 is SQVTM and CDR2 ANQGSEA. Trimming cost V 7 bases and J 6 bases; bases outside gene matches: 4. The CDR3 extends over 13 amino acids.

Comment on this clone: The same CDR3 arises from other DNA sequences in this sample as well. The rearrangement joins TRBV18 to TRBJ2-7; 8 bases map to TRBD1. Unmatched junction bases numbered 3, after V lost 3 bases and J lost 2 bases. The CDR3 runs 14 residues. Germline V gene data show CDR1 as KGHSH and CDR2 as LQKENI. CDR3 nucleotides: TGTGCCAGCTCACCGTCCAGGGGGCCCTACGAGCAGTACTTC. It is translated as CASSPSRGPYEQYF. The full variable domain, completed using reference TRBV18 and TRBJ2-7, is NAGVMQNPRHLVRRRGQEARLRCSPMKGHSHVYWYRQLPEEGLKFMVYLQKENIIDESGMPKERFSAEFPKEGPSILRIQQVVRGDSAAYFCASSPSRGPYEQYFGPGTRLTVT.

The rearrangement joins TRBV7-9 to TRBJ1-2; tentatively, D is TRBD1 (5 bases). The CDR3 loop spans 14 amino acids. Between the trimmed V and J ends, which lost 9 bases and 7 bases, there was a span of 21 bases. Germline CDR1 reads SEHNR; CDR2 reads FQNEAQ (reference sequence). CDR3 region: CASYIAGEIGGYTF. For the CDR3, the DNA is TGTGCCAGTTACATAGCGGGGGAAATTGGTGGCTACACCTTC.

The chain's CDR3 is CARSLAEGAHQPQHF. The CDR3 DNA sequence: TGTGCCAGAAGCTTGGCGGAGGGGGCCCATCAGCCCCAGCATTTT. The chain links TRBV5-3 to TRBJ1-5; 7 bases align to TRBD1. TRBV5-3 is given ORF status, its function remaining uncertain. Trimming took 0 bases from V and 5 from J; bases not matched to a gene: 5. The CDR3 runs 15 residues.

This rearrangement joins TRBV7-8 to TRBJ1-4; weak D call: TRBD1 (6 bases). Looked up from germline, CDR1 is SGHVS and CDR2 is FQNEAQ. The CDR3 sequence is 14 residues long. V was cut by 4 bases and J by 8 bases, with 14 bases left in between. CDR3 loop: CASSSPGAFEKLFF. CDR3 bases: TGTGCCAGCAGCTCGCCAGGGGCGTTCGAAAAACTGTTTTTT.

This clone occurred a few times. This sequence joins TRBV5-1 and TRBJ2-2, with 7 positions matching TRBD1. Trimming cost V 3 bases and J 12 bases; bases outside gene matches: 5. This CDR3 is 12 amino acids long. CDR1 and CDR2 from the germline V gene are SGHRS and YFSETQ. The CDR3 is CASSSDREKLFF. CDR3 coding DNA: TGCGCCAGCAGCTCCGACAGGGAGAAGCTGTTTTTT.

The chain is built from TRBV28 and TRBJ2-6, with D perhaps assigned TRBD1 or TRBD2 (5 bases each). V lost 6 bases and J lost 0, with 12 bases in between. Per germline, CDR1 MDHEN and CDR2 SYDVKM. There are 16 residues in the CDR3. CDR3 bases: TGTGCCAGCAGCCATGAGGGGTACTCTGGGGCCAACGTCCTGACTTTC. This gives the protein CASSHEGYSGANVLTF.

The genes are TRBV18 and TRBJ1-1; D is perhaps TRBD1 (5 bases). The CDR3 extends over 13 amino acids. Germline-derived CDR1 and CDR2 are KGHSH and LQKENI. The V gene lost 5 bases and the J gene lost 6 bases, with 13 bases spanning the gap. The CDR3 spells CASSKGKGPEAFF. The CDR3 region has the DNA TGTGCCAGCTCAAAGGGGAAGGGGCCTGAAGCTTTCTTT.

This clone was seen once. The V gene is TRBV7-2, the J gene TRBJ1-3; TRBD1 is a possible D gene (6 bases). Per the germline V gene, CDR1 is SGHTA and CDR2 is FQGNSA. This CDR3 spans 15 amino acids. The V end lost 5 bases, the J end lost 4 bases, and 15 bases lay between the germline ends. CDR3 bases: TGTGCCAGCAGCGCCGACAGGCCGGGGGGAAACACCATATATTTT. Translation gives CASSADRPGGNTIYF.

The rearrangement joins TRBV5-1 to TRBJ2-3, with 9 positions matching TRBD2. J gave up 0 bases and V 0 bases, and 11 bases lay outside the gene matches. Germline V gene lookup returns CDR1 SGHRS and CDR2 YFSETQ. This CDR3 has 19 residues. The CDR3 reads CASSLGFSGTSRSTDTQYF. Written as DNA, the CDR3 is TGCGCCAGCAGCTTGGGATTCTCCGGGACTAGCAGGAGCACAGATACGCAGTATTTT. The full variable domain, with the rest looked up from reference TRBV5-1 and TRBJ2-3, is KAGVTQTPRYLIKTRGQQVTLSCSPISGHRSVSWYQQTPGQGLQFLFEYFSETQRNKGNFPGRFSGRQFSNSRSEMNVSTLELGDSALYLCASSLGFSGTSRSTDTQYFGPGTRLTVL.